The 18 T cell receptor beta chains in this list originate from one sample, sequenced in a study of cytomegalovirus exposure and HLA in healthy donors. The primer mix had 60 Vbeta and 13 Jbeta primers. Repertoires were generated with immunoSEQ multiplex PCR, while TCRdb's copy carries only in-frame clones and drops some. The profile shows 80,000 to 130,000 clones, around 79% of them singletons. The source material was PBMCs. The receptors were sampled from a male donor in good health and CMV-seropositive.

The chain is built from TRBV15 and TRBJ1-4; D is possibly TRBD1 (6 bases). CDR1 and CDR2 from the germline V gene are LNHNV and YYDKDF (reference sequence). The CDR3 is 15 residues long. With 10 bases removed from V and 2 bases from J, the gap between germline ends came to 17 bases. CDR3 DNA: TGTGCCAGGCCACCCTCAGGGGCGACTAATGAAAAACTGTTTTTT. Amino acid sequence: CARPPSGATNEKLFF.

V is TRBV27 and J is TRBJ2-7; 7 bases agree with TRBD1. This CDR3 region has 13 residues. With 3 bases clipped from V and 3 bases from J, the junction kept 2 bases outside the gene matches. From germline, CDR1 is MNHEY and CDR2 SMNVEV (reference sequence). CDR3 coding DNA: TGTGCCAGCAGTTTGAGGGACAGCTACGAGCAGTACTTC. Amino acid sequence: CASSLRDSYEQYF.

The DNA for the CDR3 is TGCGCCAGCAGCCCCTCCGGGACTAGGTCCCACAATGAGCAGTTCTTC. Translating it yields CASSPSGTRSHNEQFF. The V call is TRBV5-1, the J call TRBJ2-1, with TRBD2 matching 8 bases. The CDR3 contains 16 residues. The germline CDR1 and CDR2 sequences are SGHRS and YFSETQ. Trimming at V came to 4 bases and at J to 5 bases, leaving 11 bases not matched to a gene.

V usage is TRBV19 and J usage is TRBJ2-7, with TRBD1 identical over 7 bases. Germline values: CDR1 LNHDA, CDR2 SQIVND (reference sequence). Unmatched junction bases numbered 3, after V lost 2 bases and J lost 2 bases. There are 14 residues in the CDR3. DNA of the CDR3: TGTGCCAGTAGTATATCGGGACAGACCTACGAGCAGTACTTC. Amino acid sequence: CASSISGQTYEQYF.

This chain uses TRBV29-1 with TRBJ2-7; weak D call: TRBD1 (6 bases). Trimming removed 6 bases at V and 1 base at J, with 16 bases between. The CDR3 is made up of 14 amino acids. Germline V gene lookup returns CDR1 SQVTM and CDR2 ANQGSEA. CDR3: CSVPRDTSSYEQYF. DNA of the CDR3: TGCAGCGTCCCCCGGGACACCTCGTCCTACGAGCAGTACTTC.

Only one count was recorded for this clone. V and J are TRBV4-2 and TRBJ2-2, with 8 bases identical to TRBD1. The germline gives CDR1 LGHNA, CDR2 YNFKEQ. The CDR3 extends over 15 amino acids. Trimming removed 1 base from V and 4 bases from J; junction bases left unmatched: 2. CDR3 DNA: TGTGCCAGCAGCCAAGGGACAGGGTCCACCGGGGAGCTGTTTTTT. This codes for CASSQGTGSTGELFF.

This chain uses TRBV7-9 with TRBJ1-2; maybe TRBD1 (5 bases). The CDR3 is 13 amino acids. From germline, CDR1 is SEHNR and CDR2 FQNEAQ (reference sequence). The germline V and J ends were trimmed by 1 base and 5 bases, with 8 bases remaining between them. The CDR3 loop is CASSLDQGYGYTF. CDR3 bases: TGTGCCAGCAGCTTAGATCAGGGATATGGCTACACCTTC.

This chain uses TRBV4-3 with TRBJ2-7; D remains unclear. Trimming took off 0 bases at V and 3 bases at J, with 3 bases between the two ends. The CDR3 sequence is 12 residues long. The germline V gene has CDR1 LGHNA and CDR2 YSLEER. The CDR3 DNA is TGCGCCAGCAGCCAAGACGGCTACGAGCAGTACTTC. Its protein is CASSQDGYEQYF.

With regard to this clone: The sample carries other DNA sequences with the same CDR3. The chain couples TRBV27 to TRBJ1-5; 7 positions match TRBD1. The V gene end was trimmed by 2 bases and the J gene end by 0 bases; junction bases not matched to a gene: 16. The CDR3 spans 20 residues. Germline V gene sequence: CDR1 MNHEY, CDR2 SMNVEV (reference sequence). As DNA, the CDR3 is TGTGCCAGCAGTTTAAGGAATCGTCGACAGGGCTACTATAGCAATCAGCCCCAGCATTTT. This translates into CASSLRNRRQGYYSNQPQHF.

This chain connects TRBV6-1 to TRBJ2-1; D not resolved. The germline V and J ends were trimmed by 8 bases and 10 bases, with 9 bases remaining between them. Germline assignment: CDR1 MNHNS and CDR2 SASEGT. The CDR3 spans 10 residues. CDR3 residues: CASSLGEQFF. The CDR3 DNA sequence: TGTGCCAGCTCACTCGGGGAGCAGTTCTTC.

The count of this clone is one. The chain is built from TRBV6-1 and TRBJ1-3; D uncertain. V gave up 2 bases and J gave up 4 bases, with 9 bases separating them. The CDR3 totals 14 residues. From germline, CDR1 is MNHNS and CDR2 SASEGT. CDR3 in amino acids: CASSERGSGNTIYF. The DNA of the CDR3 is TGTGCCAGCAGTGAACGGGGAAGCGGAAACACCATATATTTT.

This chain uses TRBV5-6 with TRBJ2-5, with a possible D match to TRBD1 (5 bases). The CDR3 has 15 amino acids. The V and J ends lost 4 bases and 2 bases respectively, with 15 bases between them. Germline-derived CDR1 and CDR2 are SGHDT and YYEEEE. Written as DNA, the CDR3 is TGTGCCAGCAGCACCCAGGGAATGGGGCAAGAGACCCAGTACTTC. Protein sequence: CASSTQGMGQETQYF.

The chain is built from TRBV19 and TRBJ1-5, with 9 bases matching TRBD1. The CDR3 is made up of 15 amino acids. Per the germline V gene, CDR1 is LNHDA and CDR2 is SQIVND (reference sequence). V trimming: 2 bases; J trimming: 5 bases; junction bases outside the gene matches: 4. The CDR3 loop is CASSIMGQGYQPQHF. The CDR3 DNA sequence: TGTGCCAGTAGTATAATGGGACAGGGATATCAGCCCCAGCATTTT.

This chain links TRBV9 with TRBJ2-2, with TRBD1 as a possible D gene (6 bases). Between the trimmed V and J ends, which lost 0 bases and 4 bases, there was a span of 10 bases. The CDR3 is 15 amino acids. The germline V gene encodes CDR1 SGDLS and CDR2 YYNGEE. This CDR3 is CASSVVEGVTGELFF. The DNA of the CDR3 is TGTGCCAGCAGCGTAGTCGAGGGGGTCACCGGGGAGCTGTTTTTT.

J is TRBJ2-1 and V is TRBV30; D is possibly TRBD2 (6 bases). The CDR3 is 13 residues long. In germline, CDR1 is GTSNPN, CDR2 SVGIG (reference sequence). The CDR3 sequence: CAIGGLANNEQFF. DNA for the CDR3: TGTGCGATCGGGGGTCTAGCGAACAATGAGCAGTTCTTC.

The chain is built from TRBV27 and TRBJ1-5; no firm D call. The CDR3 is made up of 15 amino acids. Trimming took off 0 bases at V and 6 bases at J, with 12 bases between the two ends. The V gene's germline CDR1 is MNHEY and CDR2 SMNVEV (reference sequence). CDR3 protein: CASSLSSPIGQPQHF. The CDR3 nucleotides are TGTGCCAGCAGTTTATCGTCCCCTATCGGTCAGCCCCAGCATTTT.

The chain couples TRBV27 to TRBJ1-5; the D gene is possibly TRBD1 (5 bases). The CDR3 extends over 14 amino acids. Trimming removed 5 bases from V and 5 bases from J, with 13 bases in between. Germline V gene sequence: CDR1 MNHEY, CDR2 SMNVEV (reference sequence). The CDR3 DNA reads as TGTGCCAGCAGTCTCAATCGGGGGGATCAGCCCCAGCATTTT. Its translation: CASSLNRGDQPQHF.

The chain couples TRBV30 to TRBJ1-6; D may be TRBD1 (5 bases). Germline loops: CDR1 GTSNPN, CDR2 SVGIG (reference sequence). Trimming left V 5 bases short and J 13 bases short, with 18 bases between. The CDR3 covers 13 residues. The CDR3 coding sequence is TGTGCCTGGGCCGGGACCGCGGCGGGGCCCCTCCACTTT. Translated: CAWAGTAAGPLHF.